This T cell receptor (beta chain) was sequenced for a study of human T cells and chemical hapten exposure. Study-wide context: TCR yields per sample varied, mainly owing to small pooled library volume differences. Study findings and constraints: TCRs at high frequency, those above 1 in 1000, did not change with DPC sensitization.

Time point specified: healthy volunteer bleed at 2 weeks. Unfractionated whole blood yielded the extracted total RNA. In this sample, this clonotype turned up many times. As yet, its antigen is unknown. From the RACE reads, TCRdb called clonotypes with MiXCR, one entry per CDR3 protein. The repertoire consists of 80,000 to 100,000 distinct CDR3 sequences, with approximately 9% occurring once and the leading ten covering 2.9%. Per germline, CDR1 MDHEN and CDR2 SYDVKM. The CDR3 is 13 residues long. V dropped 1 base and J dropped 6 bases, with 7 bases sitting between them. What was sequenced was whole blood. J is TRBJ2-4 and V is TRBV28, with a weak D call TRBD1 (6 bases). The receptor comes from a female donor in good health. Some clones in this sample may be carry-over from other donors' samples. The CDR3 is CASSLSDRNIQYF. The CDR3 DNA sequence: TGTGCCAGCAGTTTATCGGACAGAAACATTCAGTACTTC.